One and the same sample provided the 22 T cell receptor beta chains below, sequenced in a study of T cells after yellow fever vaccination. Each CDR3 protein is one row after TCRdb ran MiXCR on the 5' RACE reads. The sample has some 120,000 distinct CDR3 sequences, 8% to 10% seen once. This sample comprised CD8+ T cells sorted from PBMCs, obtained on the day of the yellow fever booster vaccination. The receptors shown here come from a young man who received the YFV17D yellow fever vaccine.

This clonotype was detected only a few times. This sequence joins TRBV7-2 and TRBJ2-5, with D perhaps TRBD1 or TRBD2 (6 bases each). The CDR3 totals 16 residues. The germline V and J ends were trimmed by 3 bases and 0 bases, with 14 bases remaining between them. The germline CDR1 and CDR2 sequences are SGHTA and FQGNSA. CDR3 in DNA: TGTGCCAGCAGCTTCGGGGGCGGGAAGTACCAAGAGACCCAGTACTTC. Its protein product is CASSFGGGKYQETQYF.

V is TRBV27 and J is TRBJ2-3; tentatively, D is TRBD1 (6 bases). Germline V CDR1 and CDR2: MNHEY, SMNVEV (reference sequence). V lost 5 bases and J 2 bases, leaving 20 bases between the germline ends. There are 17 residues in the CDR3. The chain's CDR3 is CASSPRQVRLFTDTQYF. DNA of the CDR3: TGTGCCAGCAGTCCCCGACAGGTCAGACTCTTCACAGATACGCAGTATTTT.

This chain connects TRBV6-1 to TRBJ2-5; D is possibly TRBD2 (6 bases). This CDR3 has 16 residues. Germline assignment: CDR1 MNHNS and CDR2 SASEGT. Trimming stripped 2 bases from V and 3 bases from J, with 16 bases between. This chain's CDR3 is CASSELGASAEETQYF. The CDR3 bases are TGTGCCAGCAGTGAACTTGGTGCTAGCGCTGAAGAGACCCAGTACTTC.

This clonotype was counted only a few times. The V and J genes are TRBV7-2 and TRBJ2-5; D is perhaps TRBD1 (7 bases). Germline V CDR1 and CDR2: SGHTA, FQGNSA. The CDR3 totals 15 residues. V was cut by 5 bases and J by 1 base, with 14 bases left in between. The CDR3 reads CASSAQGGSQETQYF. In DNA, the CDR3 is TGTGCCAGCAGCGCTCAGGGGGGCAGCCAAGAGACCCAGTACTTC.

The chain uses TRBV6-5 and TRBJ1-6; no firm D call. This CDR3 has 16 residues. Trimming stripped 3 bases from V and 0 bases from J, with 9 bases between. The V gene's germline CDR1 is MNHEY and CDR2 SVGAGI. Here the CDR3 DNA reads TGTGCCAGCAGTTATACTTCGAGCTCCTATAATTCACCCCTCCACTTT. Translation: CASSYTSSSYNSPLHF.

This chain connects TRBV6-2 or TRBV6-3 to TRBJ2-1, with TRBD2 as a possible D gene (5 bases). V gave up 4 bases and J gave up 0 bases, with 10 bases separating them. The CDR3 covers 15 residues. The V gene's germline CDR1 is MNHEY and CDR2 SVGEGT. Here the CDR3 reads CASSFWRSSYNEQFF. The CDR3 nucleotides are TGTGCCAGCAGTTTTTGGAGGAGCTCCTACAATGAGCAGTTCTTC.

This clonotype has just a few counts. The CDR3 region has the DNA TGTGCCAGCAGTCCCCCTGGGGGGCTAGATACGCAGTATTTT. It is translated as CASSPPGGLDTQYF. This chain links TRBV6-5 with TRBJ2-3; either TRBD1 or TRBD2 may supply D (6 bases each). The germline CDR1 and CDR2 sequences are MNHEY and SVGAGI. V was shortened by 5 bases and J by 5 bases, with 14 bases between the two germline ends. This CDR3 contains 14 residues.

The chain couples TRBV27 to TRBJ1-1, with 7 bases identical to TRBD1. This CDR3 is 13 amino acids long. The J segment lost 0 bases and the V segment lost 5 bases, leaving 0 bases of the junction unmatched. The germline V gene has CDR1 MNHEY and CDR2 SMNVEV (reference sequence). CDR3 sequence reads: CASSGQVNTEAFF. DNA for the CDR3: TGTGCCAGCAGTGGACAGGTGAACACTGAAGCTTTCTTT.

There are many counts of this clonotype. The CDR3 DNA reads as TGCGCCAGCAGCCTCCAGGGATCCGGGGAGCTGTTTTTT. It translates to CASSLQGSGELFF. This rearrangement joins TRBV4-3 to TRBJ2-2, with a tentative D call TRBD1 (5 bases). The CDR3 contains 13 residues. V was trimmed by 4 bases and J by 6 bases, leaving 9 bases between them. Germline CDR1 is LGHNA and CDR2 is YSLEER.

The rearrangement links TRBV4-3 to TRBJ2-1, with no clear D. V lost 0 bases and J lost 0, with 9 bases in between. Germline V gene data show CDR1 as LGHNA and CDR2 as YSLEER. CDR3 length: 16 residues. CDR3 sequence (DNA): TGCGCCAGCAGCCAAGAGGCGGAGAGCTCCTACAATGAGCAGTTCTTC. This translates into CASSQEAESSYNEQFF.

The sample holds a few counts of this clonotype. The chain recombines TRBV12-5 with TRBJ1-1, with a weak D call TRBD1 (5 bases). The CDR3 covers 17 residues. Looked up from germline, CDR1 is LGHNT and CDR2 is FRNRAP. Between the trimmed V and J ends, which lost 3 bases and 3 bases, there was a span of 20 bases. The chain's CDR3 is CASGFLLLGGGDTEAFF. CDR3 sequence (DNA): TGTGCTAGTGGTTTTTTACTTCTAGGCGGAGGGGACACTGAAGCTTTCTTT.

The sample holds a few counts of this clonotype. This chain links TRBV10-3 with TRBJ2-3; weak D call: TRBD2 (5 bases). Germline CDR1 reads ENHRY; CDR2 reads SYGVKD. V shed 4 bases and J shed 2 bases, with 13 bases lying between them. The CDR3 has 15 amino acids. CDR3 amino acids: CAISARGLPTDTQYF. In DNA, the CDR3 is TGTGCCATCAGTGCGCGCGGGTTACCCACAGATACGCAGTATTTT.

In its sample, this clonotype was seen a few times. V and J are TRBV7-6 and TRBJ2-5; D gene ambiguous. Trimming removed 1 base from V and 2 bases from J, with 8 bases in between. The CDR3 is 14 residues long. Germline CDR1 SGHVS, CDR2 FNYEAQ. This CDR3 is CASSLGRKQETQYF. The CDR3 DNA reads TGTGCCAGCAGCTTAGGACGGAAACAAGAGACCCAGTACTTC.

The rearrangement joins TRBV11-2 to TRBJ2-1, with D unresolved. V lost 1 base, J lost 6 bases, and 4 bases lay in between. The CDR3 runs 12 residues. The germline V gene encodes CDR1 SGHAT and CDR2 FQNNGV. Written as DNA, the CDR3 is TGTGCCAGCAGCTTAGTTGTCAATGAGCAGTTCTTC. Its protein product is CASSLVVNEQFF.

The rearrangement uses TRBV12-3 or TRBV12-4 and TRBJ1-1, with no clear D. The CDR3 runs 13 residues. Between the trimmed V and J ends, which lost 2 bases and 4 bases, there was a span of 8 bases. CDR3 DNA sequence: TGTGCCAGCAGTTTACCCGGCGGCACTGAAGCTTTCTTT. This sequence encodes CASSLPGGTEAFF.

The rearrangement joins TRBV4-3 to TRBJ2-1, with D uncertain. Germline loops: CDR1 LGHNA, CDR2 YSLEER. Trimming cost V 0 bases and J 5 bases, with 11 bases left between them. The length of the CDR3 is 15 residues. The DNA of the CDR3 is TGCGCCAGCAGCCAAGACGGTATAGGAGACAATGAGCAGTTCTTC. Its translation is CASSQDGIGDNEQFF.

This clonotype showed up just a few times. This chain uses TRBV2 with TRBJ1-4; D uncertain. Germline loops: CDR1 SNHLY, CDR2 FYNNEI. The ends were cut back, 7 bases at V and 2 bases at J, with 11 bases in the middle. CDR3 size: 14 residues. Written as DNA, the CDR3 is TGTGCCAGCAACCACGCCACGACTAATGAAAAACTGTTTTTT. This codes for CASNHATTNEKLFF.

This clonotype was counted a few times. The rearrangement joins TRBV6-2 or TRBV6-3 to TRBJ1-5; 7 nucleotides align to TRBD1. Unmatched junction bases numbered 11, after V lost 6 bases and J lost 6 bases. The CDR3 sequence is 15 residues long. Germline CDR1 is MNHEY and CDR2 is SVGEGT. Written as DNA, the CDR3 is TGTGCCAGCAGCCCCGTGGGAGGGGGCGGTCAGCCCCAGCATTTT. Translated: CASSPVGGGGQPQHF.

The CDR3 here is CASSGETNTDTQYF. CDR3 in DNA: TGTGCCAGCAGCGGCGAGACTAACACAGATACGCAGTATTTT. J is TRBJ2-3 and V is TRBV7-9; D possibly corresponds to TRBD2 (5 bases). The germline V gene encodes CDR1 SEHNR and CDR2 FQNEAQ (reference sequence). The CDR3 length is 14 residues. Trimming took off 5 bases at V and 2 bases at J, with 11 bases between the two ends.

The chain carries TRBV19 and TRBJ1-1; D is undetermined. Trimming removed 3 bases from V and 1 base from J, with 12 bases in between. Germline V gene lookup returns CDR1 LNHDA and CDR2 SQIVND (reference sequence). CDR3 length: 15 residues. This chain's CDR3 is CASSMGGRPNTEAFF. CDR3 sequence (DNA): TGTGCCAGTAGTATGGGCGGCAGGCCGAACACTGAAGCTTTCTTT.

The chain recombines TRBV12-3 or TRBV12-4 with TRBJ2-7; D is ambiguous. Trimming left V 2 bases short and J 5 bases short, with 10 bases between. The CDR3 totals 13 residues. The DNA of the CDR3 is TGTGCCAGCAGTTTATCAGAAAGCCACGAGCAGTACTTC. As protein: CASSLSESHEQYF.

This clonotype was counted between two and nine times. CDR3 sequence: CASSPGGTTEAFF. CDR3 coding DNA: TGTGCCAGCAGCCCGGGGGGAACTACTGAAGCTTTCTTT. The chain carries TRBV7-8 and TRBJ1-1; D may be TRBD1 (5 bases). V lost 5 bases and J 5 bases, leaving 12 bases between the germline ends. The CDR3 length is 13 residues. Germline CDR1 reads SGHVS; CDR2 reads FQNEAQ.